This T cell receptor beta chain was found in a study of blood T cells in healthy people across ages. General study findings and limits: Roughly linear declines in TCR beta diversity per million T cells occurred with age.

Germline V gives CDR1 SGHTA, CDR2 FQGNSA. Trimming cost V 5 bases and J 8 bases, with 12 bases left between them. This CDR3 contains 13 residues. Concerning this clonotype itself: What it binds is unknown.

Then a second PCR, running roughly 7 to 12 cycles, was carried out with a sample-barcoded 5' primer and a J-beta primer mix. Through a template-switch adaptor with 12 random nucleotides, each cDNA molecule received a tag. TCRdb ran MiXCR on the 5' RACE reads and lists one entry per CDR3 protein. This table has about 1.5 million distinct CDR3 sequences, approximately 42% appearing once. The clonotype comes from a woman in her late teens or twenties in good health. The rearrangement joins TRBV7-2 to TRBJ2-2; D unclear. Source material: blood. This CDR3 is CASSAGLRGELFF. The CDR3, as DNA: TGTGCCAGCAGCGCAGGCCTTAGGGGGGAGCTGTTTTTT.